The TCR beta chain under discussion was sequenced for a study of CD8 T cells in ankylosing spondylitis. TCRdb independently ran MiXCR on the 5' RACE reads; one entry per CDR3 protein. The data hold 200,000 to 300,000 distinct CDR3 sequences, with over 30% observed a single time. This CDR3 is built from 14 residues. V was clipped by 2 bases and J by 3 bases; unmatched bases: 4. Germline assignment: CDR1 ENHRY and CDR2 SYGVKD. This clonotype was seen a few times. Material: blood, either unsorted or a sorted T cell fraction (not recorded which). This chain uses TRBV10-3 with TRBJ2-7; 7 positions agree with TRBD1. This clonotype was obtained from a male donor with ankylosing spondylitis or in good health (not recorded which). The CDR3 sequence: CAISEARDSYEQYF. DNA for the CDR3: TGTGCCATCAGTGAGGCAAGGGACAGCTACGAGCAGTACTTC.